Listed here are 26 T cell receptor beta chains from one sample, sequenced in a study of blood T cells in healthy people across ages (dated by TCRdb to 2013 to 2016). Libraries were constructed by 5' RACE. The reads were generated on an Illumina HiSeq 2500. A second roughly 6 to 12 cycle PCR used a sample-barcoded 5' primer and a J-beta primer mix. TCRdb reanalyzed the raw reads on its own, using fastp at Q25 for trimming and MiXCR for clone calling, and kept in-frame beta chains. A single entry per CDR3 protein holds the most common genes and DNA from its merged rows. The sample profile shows under 800,000 distinct CDR3 sequences; more than 20% of them were found once. About 3.6% of the sample rests with the top ten. Sequencing was carried out using blood. The receptors shown here come from a man aged 65-85 years in good health.

This clonotype has only one observation. The rearrangement links TRBV18 to TRBJ2-5; D ambiguous. The V and J ends lost 0 bases and 4 bases respectively, with 9 bases between them. Germline lookup yields CDR1 KGHSH and CDR2 LQKENI. The CDR3 spans 14 residues. CDR3 sequence reads: CASSPPSNSETQYF. The DNA of the CDR3 is TGTGCCAGCTCACCACCGAGCAATTCAGAGACCCAGTACTTC.

This rearrangement joins TRBV6-2 or TRBV6-3 to TRBJ2-7; 8 nucleotides agree with TRBD1. The junction had 19 bases not matched to a gene; V was cut back by 3 bases and J by 3 bases. Germline V gene sequence: CDR1 MNHEY, CDR2 SVGEGT. This CDR3 has 19 residues. As DNA, the CDR3 is TGTGCCAGCAGTTATCCAGGGACAGGATCGAAACCCGGCTACTACGAGCAGTACTTC. It yields the protein CASSYPGTGSKPGYYEQYF.

This clonotype was counted only a few times. The rearrangement uses TRBV20-1 and TRBJ1-5; D remains unclear. The CDR3 extends over 17 amino acids. CDR1 and CDR2 from the germline V gene are DFQATT and SNEGSKA (reference sequence). Deletions cut 0 bases from V and 2 bases from J, with 17 bases between. CDR3 sequence: CSARDVDGLVGNQPQHF. The CDR3 bases are TGCAGTGCTAGAGACGTGGACGGCCTAGTCGGCAATCAGCCCCAGCATTTT.

This clonotype was recorded a few times. The chain links TRBV20-1 to TRBJ2-3, with a weak D call TRBD1 (5 bases). Germline loops: CDR1 DFQATT, CDR2 SNEGSKA (reference sequence). This CDR3 spans 15 amino acids. With 5 bases removed from V and 2 bases from J, the gap between germline ends came to 17 bases. This CDR3 reads CSAYGQAYFTDTQYF. CDR3 nucleotide sequence: TGCAGTGCTTATGGACAAGCTTACTTCACAGATACGCAGTATTTT.

This clonotype was seen only a few times. J is TRBJ1-3 and V is TRBV9; a possible D gene is TRBD1 (6 bases). V was cut by 1 base and J by 3 bases, with 17 bases left in between. This CDR3 is 17 amino acids long. Germline CDR1 is SGDLS and CDR2 is YYNGEE. CDR3 loop: CASSVRESGTYGNTIYF. Written as DNA, the CDR3 is TGTGCCAGCAGCGTACGAGAATCCGGGACATATGGAAACACCATATATTTT.

V usage is TRBV2 and J usage is TRBJ2-5; D gene uncertain. V lost 3 bases, J lost 0 bases, and 8 bases lay in between. CDR1 SNHLY and CDR2 FYNNEI come from the germline V gene. There are 14 residues in the CDR3. The CDR3 coding sequence is TGTGCCAGCAGTGAGAGCGAGTACCAAGAGACCCAGTACTTC. This translates into CASSESEYQETQYF.

Only a few counts were recorded for this clonotype. The V and J genes are TRBV5-6 and TRBJ2-7, with 9 bases matching TRBD2. The CDR3 runs 16 residues. V shed 4 bases and J 4 bases; nucleotides not matched to a gene: 12. Germline CDR1 reads SGHDT; CDR2 reads YYEEEE. The CDR3 is CASSPPSRLADYEQYF. The CDR3 region has the DNA TGTGCCAGCAGCCCCCCTTCGAGACTAGCGGATTACGAGCAGTACTTC.

This clonotype has a count of ten or more. This chain connects TRBV6-5 to TRBJ2-1; D remains unclear. CDR3 length equals 17 residues. CDR1 and CDR2 from the germline V gene are MNHEY and SVGAGI. Trimming shortened V by 0 bases and J by 3 bases, and 15 bases separated the two germline ends. The CDR3 here is CASSYSISVGSYNEQFF. CDR3 coding DNA: TGTGCCAGCAGTTACTCGATTTCAGTGGGAAGCTACAATGAGCAGTTCTTC.

The chain is built from TRBV12-3 or TRBV12-4 and TRBJ2-5; 9 bases match TRBD1. With V trimmed by 8 bases and J by 0 bases, 10 bases remained unmatched. CDR3 length: 16 amino acids. CDR3 nucleotides: TGTGCCAGCGAGGGAGGGGGACAGGGACACCAAGAGACCCAGTACTTC. It specifies CASEGGGQGHQETQYF.

This clonotype was observed a few times. The rearrangement links TRBV7-6 to TRBJ2-3, with a weak D call TRBD1 (5 bases). The CDR3 is 15 residues long. The V end lost 6 bases, the J end lost 4 bases, and 17 bases lay between the germline ends. CDR1 and CDR2 from the germline V gene are SGHVS and FNYEAQ. The CDR3 DNA reads TGTGCCAGCAGACATACACCTGACAGAGCAGATACGCAGTATTTT. It encodes CASRHTPDRADTQYF.

The rearrangement joins TRBV2 to TRBJ2-3; TRBD1 might be the D (5 bases). The length of the CDR3 is 15 residues. The germline V gene has CDR1 SNHLY and CDR2 FYNNEI. Trimming shortened V by 2 bases and J by 2 bases, and 11 bases separated the two germline ends. CDR3 sequence reads: CASSEWSGPTDTQYF. CDR3 bases: TGTGCCAGCAGTGAATGGTCAGGGCCCACAGATACGCAGTATTTT.

The J gene is TRBJ2-1, the V gene TRBV5-1; D remains ambiguous. Trimming took off 5 bases at V and 0 bases at J, with 21 bases between the two ends. Germline values: CDR1 SGHRS, CDR2 YFSETQ. This CDR3 comprises 18 residues. CDR3 nucleotides: TGCGCCAGCAGTACCCGTTCTATCGGTCCGAGCTCCTACAATGAGCAGTTCTTC. Amino acid sequence: CASSTRSIGPSSYNEQFF.

The chain couples TRBV2 to TRBJ2-7; D ambiguous. Trimming took 3 bases from V and 12 from J, leaving 12 bases between them. The CDR3 is 11 amino acids. Germline V gene data show CDR1 as SNHLY and CDR2 as FYNNEI. CDR3 DNA: TGTGCCAGCAGTGAGGAGCTGCCGGGGTACTTC. Amino acids: CASSEELPGYF. Combining the CDR3 with reference TRBV2 and TRBJ2-7 gives the whole variable domain EPEVTQTPSHQVTQMGQEVILRCVPISNHLYFYWYRQILGQKVEFLVSFYNNEISEKSEIFDDQFSVERPDGSNFTLKIRSTKLEDSAMYFCASSEELPGYFGPGTRLTVT.

The chain links TRBV29-1 to TRBJ2-1, with 8 bases that match TRBD2. Losses at the gene ends were 0 bases for V and 4 bases for J; bases not matched to a gene: 8. This CDR3 has 16 amino acids. Germline-derived CDR1 and CDR2 are SQVTM and ANQGSEA. The CDR3 sequence: CSVEENGGEMYNEQFF. CDR3 DNA sequence: TGCAGCGTTGAAGAAAACGGGGGGGAGATGTACAATGAGCAGTTCTTC.

The chain employs TRBV9 and TRBJ2-3; D is unclear. V was cut by 0 bases and J by 1 base, with 6 bases left in between. CDR3 length: 14 amino acids. Germline assignment: CDR1 SGDLS and CDR2 YYNGEE. CDR3 nucleotides: TGTGCCAGCAGCGTAGAAGTGGGCACAGATACGCAGTATTTT. This encodes CASSVEVGTDTQYF. Drawing the rest from reference TRBV9 and TRBJ2-3, the complete variable domain is DSGVTQTPKHLITATGQRVTLRCSPRSGDLSVYWYQQSLDQGLQFLIQYYNGEERAKGNILERFSAQQFPDLHSELNLSSLELGDSALYFCASSVEVGTDTQYFGPGTRLTVL.

About this clonotype: An end of the junction does not agree with germline; a read error may underlie this. The CDR3 DNA reads TGTACCAGCAGTCGTCACAATGAGCAGTTCTTC. As protein: CTSSRHNEQFF. V and J are TRBV6-5 and TRBJ2-5, with D uncertain. Near its end, the DNA agrees better with TRBJ2-1, so the J call may be wrong. The germline V gene has CDR1 MNHEY and CDR2 SVGAGI. The CDR3 has 11 residues.

The chain joins TRBV6-5 to TRBJ2-5, with D possibly TRBD1 on 5 matching bases. Gene TRBJ2-7 matches the end of the DNA better, so the J call may be wrong. Germline CDR1 MNHEY, CDR2 SVGAGI. The CDR3 has 11 amino acids. CDR3 amino acids: CASLLGDEQYF. The CDR3, as DNA: TGTGCCAGTCTCCTAGGGGACGAGCAGTACTTC.

The V call is TRBV5-1, the J call TRBJ2-3, with a tentative D call TRBD1 (6 bases). Trimming shortened V by 0 bases and J by 1 base, and 18 bases separated the two germline ends. CDR1 SGHRS and CDR2 YFSETQ come from the germline V gene. The length of the CDR3 is 18 residues. The CDR3 DNA sequence: TGCGCCAGCAGCTTGGATCCCCCAGGGGCTATTGGCACAGATACGCAGTATTTT. Amino acid sequence: CASSLDPPGAIGTDTQYF.

This rearrangement joins TRBV20-1 to TRBJ2-1; 9 bases line up with TRBD2. The J call is doubtful: the DNA matches TRBJ2-7 better. The CDR3 is 14 amino acids. Germline V lookup: CDR1 DFQATT, CDR2 SNEGSKA (reference sequence). CDR3 bases: TGCAGTGCTTCCCATAGCGGGAGTGACGACGAGCAGTACTTC. Translated: CSASHSGSDDEQYF.

V usage is TRBV20-1 and J usage is TRBJ1-1; D is ambiguous. The CDR3 is 13 residues long. The germline CDR1 and CDR2 sequences are DFQATT and SNEGSKA (reference sequence). Deletions cut 5 bases from V and 1 base from J, with 11 bases between. This CDR3 reads CSASDIRNTEAFF. DNA for the CDR3: TGCAGTGCTTCAGACATAAGGAACACTGAAGCTTTCTTT.

The chain couples TRBV2 to TRBJ2-2; maybe TRBD2 (6 bases). V was trimmed by 2 bases and J by 7 bases, leaving 8 bases between them. The germline CDR1 and CDR2 sequences are SNHLY and FYNNEI. This CDR3 has 13 residues. CDR3 amino acids: CASSERGGGELFF. The CDR3 DNA sequence: TGTGCCAGCAGTGAAAGGGGAGGCGGGGAGCTGTTTTTT.

This clonotype was counted between two and nine times. This chain connects TRBV25-1 to TRBJ2-4, with D possibly TRBD2 on 5 matching bases. The germline V and J ends were trimmed by 5 bases and 0 bases, with 11 bases remaining between them. The CDR3 runs 15 residues. From germline, CDR1 is MGHDK and CDR2 SYGVNS. The CDR3 sequence is CASSSTGVAKNIQYF. CDR3 DNA: TGTGCCAGCAGTTCTACCGGGGTAGCCAAAAACATTCAGTACTTC.

CDR3 protein: CAISDGEKLANEQFF. For the CDR3, the DNA is TGTGCCATCAGTGATGGCGAGAAATTGGCAAATGAGCAGTTCTTC. This sequence joins TRBV10-3 and TRBJ2-1; D gene uncertain. Germline loops: CDR1 ENHRY, CDR2 SYGVKD. CDR3 length equals 15 residues. The V gene lost 3 bases and the J gene lost 7 bases, with 16 bases spanning the gap.

This clonotype appeared a few times. The chain links TRBV5-1 to TRBJ2-3, with 8 bases identical to TRBD1. This CDR3 region has 14 residues. From germline, CDR1 is SGHRS and CDR2 YFSETQ. Germline trimming cut 6 bases from V and 1 base from J; bases unmatched to any gene: 4. The CDR3 DNA is TGCGCCAGCACCCGGGACAGGCGCACAGATACGCAGTATTTT. Amino acids: CASTRDRRTDTQYF.

This chain connects TRBV12-3 or TRBV12-4 to TRBJ1-3; possible D gene TRBD1, 6 bases. There are 17 residues in the CDR3. Trimming left V 3 bases short and J 0 bases short, with 15 bases between. The CDR3 region has the DNA TGTGCCAGCAGTTTGAGGGGGACCGGGAGCTCTGGAAACACCATATATTTT. Protein: CASSLRGTGSSGNTIYF.

The table lists this clonotype with many counts. The chain employs TRBV9 and TRBJ2-1; 10 bases line up with TRBD2. The CDR3 consists of 18 residues. In germline, CDR1 is SGDLS, CDR2 YYNGEE. Germline trimming cut 0 bases from V and 4 bases from J; bases unmatched to any gene: 10. CDR3 sequence reads: CASSVERIAGGWYNEQFF. The CDR3 DNA follows: TGTGCCAGCAGCGTAGAACGGATAGCGGGAGGATGGTACAATGAGCAGTTCTTC.